The T cell receptor (beta chain) under discussion was sequenced for a study of patients and donors after allogeneic stem cell transplantation. From the RT-PCR reads, TCRdb called clonotypes with MiXCR, one entry per CDR3 protein. The sample includes fewer than 25,000 distinct CDR3 sequences, approximately 43% of them seen just once. This receptor was obtained from a human donor who was either an allogeneic HSCT recipient or a stem cell or donor lymphocyte infusion donor (not recorded which). It is not recorded whose cells these are; they may come from a transplant donor. Sequenced: blood, either unsorted or a sorted T cell fraction (not recorded which).

The CDR3 loop is CASSLTGVNSPLHF. CDR3 in DNA: TGTGCCAGCTCCTTGACAGGGGTGAATTCACCCCTCCACTTT. This rearrangement joins TRBV25-1 to TRBJ1-6; TRBD1 agrees at 8 bases. The CDR3 contains 14 residues. Germline V gene sequence: CDR1 MGHDK, CDR2 SYGVNS. V gave up 8 bases and J gave up 7 bases; unmatched junction bases: 7.